This record covers a single TCR beta chain. No cognate antigen has been identified for it. No base qualities exist here, and no much larger clone lies one base off it. The CDR3 regions of human TCRbeta chains were analyzed by immunosequencing. The authors processed their data as follows. Repertoire TCRs were matched against a reference library of SARS-CoV-2-specific TCRs generated with the MIRA antigen-specificity platform. Breadth was defined as the fraction of unique TCRs that were SARS-CoV-2-associated. Depth was defined as the fraction of total T cells that were SARS-CoV-2-associated. Each spike-specific TCR was assigned to its reactive spike region and to a CD4 or CD8 class using the MIRA data. Log10-transformed breadth and depth values were compared by one-way ANOVA with Sidak's multiple comparisons tests. The source is immuneACCESS, and TCRdb retained only in-frame sequences with V and J called. Part of the clones is not carried over; for the studies checked, unresolved V genes explain less than half of this, and the remainder is unexplained. V and J calls and clone size are those listed in that table; D and trimming were worked out from the DNA. For this sample there are roughly 150,000 clones; just over 90% appear just once. 1% to 1.4% of the sample rests with the top ten.

The entry originates in a study of T cell responses to AZD1222 COVID-19 vaccine listed by TCRdb under 2021. About the study as a whole: A total of 230 to 250 trial participants underwent TCR sequencing, of whom around 200 received two doses of AZD1222 and around 25 received two doses of the MenACWY control vaccine. Trial participants were enrolled by age into subgroups of 18-55, 56-69 and 70-plus years, and 148, 28 and 57 TCR-sequenced participants, respectively, were included in these subgroups. Overall study outcomes, separate from this receptor: Most participants were white British and females outnumbered males, and the authors suggested that clonal diversity may have been underestimated. In the small 56-69-year group, the increase in depth fell short of significance, most likely because of low power. After two AZD1222 doses, both the breadth and the depth of spike-specific TCRs were significantly higher than at day 0 and than in MenACWY recipients. Nearly half of unique spike-specific TCRs reportedly recognized epitopes outside regions mutated in the B.1.351 and B.1.1.7 variants. Conclusions about previously exposed vaccinees were limited because only six AZD1222 recipients were SARS-CoV-2 seropositive at baseline. CD4 TCRs associated with the vaccine covered the entire spike protein, and the dominant responses were in regions 160-218 and 743-854. Because no samples from the day 14 peak response were available, repertoires could be characterized only after the peak T cell response.

CDR1 SGHAT and CDR2 FQNNGV were looked up in the germline V gene. Trimming takes 7 bases off V and 0 bases off J; junction bases not matched to a gene: 4. Inclusive of the bounding cysteine and phenylalanine, the CDR3 is 15 residues long. Just CDR3 DNA is preserved here, 45 bases in frame from base 1. What this sample's time point label stands for: about 28 days (+/-7) after the second vaccine dose. Because spike-specific TCR depth and breadth did not differ between the two schedules, AZD1222 recipients who got a second dose at roughly 4 weeks were pooled with those who got a second dose at roughly 12 weeks. Vaccinee samples came from UK trials COV001 and COV002, including a single-blind randomized controlled phase 2/3 trial of AZD1222 (ChAdOx1 nCoV-19) in healthy adults. For TCRbeta chain sequencing, PBMC samples were collected from trial participants at day 0 and at day 28 after the second dose.

Sequenced here: peripheral blood, sampled 28 days after the second AZD1222 dose. This clonotype was obtained from an adult who received the AZD1222 COVID-19 vaccine. The chain links TRBV11-2 with TRBJ2-5, with TRBD2 identical over 11 junction bases. CDR3 protein: CASTRTSGYQETQYF. In nucleotides, the sequence is TGTGCCAGCACCAGGACTAGCGGGTACCAAGAGACCCAGTACTTC.